This T cell receptor (beta chain) derives from a study of cytomegalovirus exposure and HLA in healthy donors. General observations from the study: Confirmation in vitro established that three CMV-associated chains were specific for CMV antigens.

Notes on this clone: The antigen remains undetermined.

Profiled with immunoSEQ multiplex PCR; TCRdb holds only in-frame clones, not every one. The table lists 120,000 or so clones, roughly nine tenths of them singletons, with around 1.1% in the top ten. The CDR3 length is 15 residues. Trimming took 0 bases from V and 5 from J; bases not matched to a gene: 2. Germline loops: CDR1 SGHNT, CDR2 YYREEE (reference sequence). The V gene is TRBV5-4, the J gene TRBJ2-1; 10 bases match TRBD1. The TCR comes from a woman between 18 and 29 years old in good health and CMV-seronegative. The material sequenced was PBMCs. This chain's CDR3 is CASSLGDRGHNEQFF. Written as DNA, the CDR3 is TGTGCCAGCAGCTTGGGGGACAGGGGTCACAATGAGCAGTTCTTC.